Listed below are T cell receptor beta chains from one sample, sequenced in a study of T cell responses to AZD1222 COVID-19 vaccine. Sequencing used immunoSEQ multiplex PCR; TCRdb keeps in-frame clones, though not all of them. The sample lists about 200,000 clones; more than 85% were seen once. Sequencing used peripheral blood, obtained on day 0 of MenACWY control vaccination. These TCRs come from an adult in good health. Each CDR3 is given with its conserved first and last residue. D genes are given only for firm matches.

>TRBV6-5|TRBJ1-1|NA
TGTGCCAGCAGTTACTCGACCCTCCAGATGCAAGCTTTCTTT
CASSYSTLQMQAFF
>TRBV5-4|TRBJ1-1|TRBD1
TGTGCCAGCAGCGCCCGACAGGGGGCCACTGAAGCTTTCTTT
CASSARQGATEAFF
>TRBV5-6|TRBJ2-7|TRBD1
TGTGCCAGCAGCAATTTCCAGGGGGCTTCACTACGCGAGCAGTACTTC
CASSNFQGASLREQYF
>TRBV6-5|TRBJ1-6|TRBD1
TGTGCCAGCAGACCACAGGGGGCACGTAATTCACCCCTCCACTTT
CASRPQGARNSPLHF
>TRBV11-2|TRBJ2-1|NA
TGTGCCAGCAGCTTTCACAATGAGCAGTTCTTC
CASSFHNEQFF
>TRBV7-2|TRBJ2-3|TRBD2
TGTGCCAGCAGCCGCCAGCCTAGCGGGGTCGATACGCAGTATTTT
CASSRQPSGVDTQYF
>TRBV7-8|TRBJ1-2|NA
TGTGCCAGCAGCTTAGTTCTTTACCCCACAGAAAACTATGGCTACACCTTC
CASSLVLYPTENYGYTF
>TRBV5-6|TRBJ2-5|NA
TGTGCCAGCAGCCACGAAAGGAGAGAGACCCAGTACTTC
CASSHERRETQYF
>TRBV6-1|TRBJ2-3|TRBD2
TGTGCCAGCAGTGAAGCGTGGACTAGGGAGGAGGATACGCAGTATTTT
CASSEAWTREEDTQYF
>TRBV20-1|TRBJ2-3|TRBD2
TGCAGTGCTAGTACTAGCGGGGGCCCATCTTATACGCAGTATTTT
CSASTSGGPSYTQYF
>TRBV18|TRBJ1-3|NA
TGTGCCAGCTCACCGAACTTAGACTCTGGAAACACCATATATTTT
CASSPNLDSGNTIYF